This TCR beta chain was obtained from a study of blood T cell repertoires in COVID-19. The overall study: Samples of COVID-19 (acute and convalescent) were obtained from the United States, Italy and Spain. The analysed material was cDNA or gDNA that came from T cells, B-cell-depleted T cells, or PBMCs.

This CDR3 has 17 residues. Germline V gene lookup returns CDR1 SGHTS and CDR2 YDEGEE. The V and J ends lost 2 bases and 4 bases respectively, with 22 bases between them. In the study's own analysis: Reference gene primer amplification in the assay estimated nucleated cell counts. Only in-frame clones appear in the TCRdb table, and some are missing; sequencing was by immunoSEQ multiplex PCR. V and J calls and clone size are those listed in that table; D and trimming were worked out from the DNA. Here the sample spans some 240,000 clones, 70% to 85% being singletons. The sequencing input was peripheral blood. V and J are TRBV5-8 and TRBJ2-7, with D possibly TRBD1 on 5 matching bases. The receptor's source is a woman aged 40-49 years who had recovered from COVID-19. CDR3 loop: CASSFSTRYRRDYEQYF. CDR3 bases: TGTGCCAGCAGCTTTTCAACCAGGTACAGGAGAGATTACGAGCAGTACTTC. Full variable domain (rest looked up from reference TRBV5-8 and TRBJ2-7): EAGVTQSPTHLIKTRGQQATLRCSPISGHTSVYWYQQALGLGLQFLLWYDEGEERNRGNFPPRFSGRQFPNYSSELNVNALELEDSALYLCASSFSTRYRRDYEQYFGPGTRLTVT.